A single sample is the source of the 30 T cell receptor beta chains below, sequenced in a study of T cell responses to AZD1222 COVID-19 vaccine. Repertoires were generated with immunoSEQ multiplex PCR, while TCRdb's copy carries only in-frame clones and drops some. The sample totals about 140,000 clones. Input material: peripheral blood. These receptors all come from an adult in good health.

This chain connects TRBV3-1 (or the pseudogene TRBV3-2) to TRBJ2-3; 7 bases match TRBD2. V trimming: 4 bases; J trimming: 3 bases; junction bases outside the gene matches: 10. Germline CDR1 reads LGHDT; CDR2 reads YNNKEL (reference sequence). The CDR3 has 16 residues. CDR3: CASSLLADGGTDTQYF. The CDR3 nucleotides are TGTGCCAGCAGCCTCCTAGCGGACGGGGGGACAGATACGCAGTATTTT.

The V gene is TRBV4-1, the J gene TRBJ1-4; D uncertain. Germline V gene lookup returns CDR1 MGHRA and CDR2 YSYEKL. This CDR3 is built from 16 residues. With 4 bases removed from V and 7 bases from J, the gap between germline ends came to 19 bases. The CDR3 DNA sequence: TGCGCCAGCAGCCTCCTAAGTTCCATCTTTGGTGAAAAACTGTTTTTT. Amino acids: CASSLLSSIFGEKLFF.

The CDR3 coding sequence is TGTGCCAGCAGTACTCGACAGGGGCAAGAGACCCAGTACTTC. Translation gives CASSTRQGQETQYF. This rearrangement joins TRBV28 to TRBJ2-5; 8 bases line up with TRBD1. The CDR3 totals 14 residues. With 5 bases clipped from V and 2 bases from J, the junction kept 4 bases outside the gene matches. Germline V CDR1 and CDR2: MDHEN, SYDVKM.

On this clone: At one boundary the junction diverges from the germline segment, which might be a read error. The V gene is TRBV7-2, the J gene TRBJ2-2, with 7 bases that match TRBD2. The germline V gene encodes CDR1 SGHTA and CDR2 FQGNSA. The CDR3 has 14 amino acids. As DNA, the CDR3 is TGTGCCAGCAACTTAGCGGGGAACACCGGGGAGCTGTTTTTT. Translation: CASNLAGNTGELFF.

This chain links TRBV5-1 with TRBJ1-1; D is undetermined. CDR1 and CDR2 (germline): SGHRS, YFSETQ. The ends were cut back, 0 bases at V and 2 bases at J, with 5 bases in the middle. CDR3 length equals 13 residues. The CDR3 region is CASSLELNTEAFF. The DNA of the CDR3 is TGCGCCAGCAGCTTGGAGCTTAACACTGAAGCTTTCTTT.

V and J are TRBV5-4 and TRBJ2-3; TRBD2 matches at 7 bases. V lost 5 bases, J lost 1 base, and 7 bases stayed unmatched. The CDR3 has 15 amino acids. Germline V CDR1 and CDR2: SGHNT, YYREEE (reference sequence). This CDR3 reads CASRPSRGGTDTQYF. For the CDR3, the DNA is TGTGCCAGCAGACCATCCCGGGGGGGCACAGATACGCAGTATTTT.

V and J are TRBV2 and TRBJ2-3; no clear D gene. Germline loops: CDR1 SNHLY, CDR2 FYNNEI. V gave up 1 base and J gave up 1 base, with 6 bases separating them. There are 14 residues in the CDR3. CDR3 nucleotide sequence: TGTGCCAGCAGTGAAGTTGGGGGCACAGATACGCAGTATTTT. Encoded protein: CASSEVGGTDTQYF.

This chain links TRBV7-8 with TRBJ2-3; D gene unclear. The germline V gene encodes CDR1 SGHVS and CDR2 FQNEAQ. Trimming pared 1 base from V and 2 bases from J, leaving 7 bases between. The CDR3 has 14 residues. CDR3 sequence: CASSLDRFTDTQYF. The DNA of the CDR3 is TGTGCCAGCAGCTTAGACCGGTTCACAGATACGCAGTATTTT.

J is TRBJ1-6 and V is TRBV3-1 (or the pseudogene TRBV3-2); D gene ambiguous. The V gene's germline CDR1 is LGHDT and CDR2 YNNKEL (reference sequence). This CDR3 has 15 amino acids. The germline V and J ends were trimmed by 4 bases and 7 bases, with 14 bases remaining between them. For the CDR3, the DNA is TGTGCCAGCAGCCCCCGTAGTCGGGTGAATTCACCCCTCCACTTT. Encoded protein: CASSPRSRVNSPLHF.

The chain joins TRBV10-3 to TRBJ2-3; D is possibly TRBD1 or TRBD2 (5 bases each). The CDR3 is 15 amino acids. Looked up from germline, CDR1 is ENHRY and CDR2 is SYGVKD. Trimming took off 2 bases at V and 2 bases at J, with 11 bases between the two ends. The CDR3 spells CAISEGTNPTDTQYF. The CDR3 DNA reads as TGTGCCATCAGTGAGGGGACGAATCCCACAGATACGCAGTATTTT.

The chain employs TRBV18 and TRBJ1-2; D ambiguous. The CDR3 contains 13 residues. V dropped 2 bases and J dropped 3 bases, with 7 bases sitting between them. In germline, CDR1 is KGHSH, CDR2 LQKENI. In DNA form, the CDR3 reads TGTGCCAGCTCACCAGACCCATACTATGGCTACACCTTC. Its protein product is CASSPDPYYGYTF.

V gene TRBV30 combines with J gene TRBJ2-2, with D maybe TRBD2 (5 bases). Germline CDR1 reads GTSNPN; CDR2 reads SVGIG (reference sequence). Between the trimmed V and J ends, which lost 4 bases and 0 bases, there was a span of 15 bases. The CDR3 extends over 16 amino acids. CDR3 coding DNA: TGTGCCTGGAAATGGGGTCTGGACTCGAACACCGGGGAGCTGTTTTTT. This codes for CAWKWGLDSNTGELFF.

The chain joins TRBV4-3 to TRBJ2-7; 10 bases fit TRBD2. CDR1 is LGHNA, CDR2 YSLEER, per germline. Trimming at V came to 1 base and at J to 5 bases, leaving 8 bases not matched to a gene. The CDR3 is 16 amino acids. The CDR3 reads CASSQGVGLAENEQYF. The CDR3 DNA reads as TGCGCCAGCAGCCAAGGGGTCGGACTAGCGGAGAACGAGCAGTACTTC.

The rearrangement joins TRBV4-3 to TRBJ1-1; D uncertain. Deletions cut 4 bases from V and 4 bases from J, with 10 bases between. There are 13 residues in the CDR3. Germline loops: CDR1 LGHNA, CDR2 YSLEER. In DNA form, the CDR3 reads TGCGCCAGCAGCCGAACTCCAGGCACTGAAGCTTTCTTT. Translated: CASSRTPGTEAFF.

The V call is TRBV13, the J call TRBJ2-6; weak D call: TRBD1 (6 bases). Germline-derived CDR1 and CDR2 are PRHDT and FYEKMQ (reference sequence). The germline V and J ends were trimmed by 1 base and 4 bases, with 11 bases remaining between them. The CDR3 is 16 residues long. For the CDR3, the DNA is TGTGCCAGCAGCTTAGCTGGGGGCAGCGGGGCCAACGTCCTGACTTTC. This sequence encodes CASSLAGGSGANVLTF.

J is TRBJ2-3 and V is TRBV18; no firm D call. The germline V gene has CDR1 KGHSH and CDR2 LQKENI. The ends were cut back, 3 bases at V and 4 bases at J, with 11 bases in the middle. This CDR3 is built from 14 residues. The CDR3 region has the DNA TGTGCCAGCTCACCCCCTAATGAGGCAGATACGCAGTATTTT. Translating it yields CASSPPNEADTQYF.

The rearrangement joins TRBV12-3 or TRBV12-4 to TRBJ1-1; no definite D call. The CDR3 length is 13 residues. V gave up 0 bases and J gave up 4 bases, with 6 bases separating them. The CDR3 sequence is CASSLAAGTEAFF. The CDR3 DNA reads TGTGCCAGCAGTTTAGCCGCCGGCACTGAAGCTTTCTTT.

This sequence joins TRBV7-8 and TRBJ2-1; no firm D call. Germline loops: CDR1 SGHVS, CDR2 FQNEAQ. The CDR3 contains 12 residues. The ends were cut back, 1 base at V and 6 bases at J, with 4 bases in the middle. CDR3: CASSLGSNEQFF. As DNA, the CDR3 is TGTGCCAGCAGCTTAGGTTCCAATGAGCAGTTCTTC.

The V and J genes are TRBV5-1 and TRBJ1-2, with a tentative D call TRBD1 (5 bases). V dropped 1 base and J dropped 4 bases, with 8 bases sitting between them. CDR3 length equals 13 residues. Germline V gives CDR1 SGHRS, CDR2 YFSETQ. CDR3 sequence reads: CASSLSGVYGYTF. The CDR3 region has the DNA TGCGCCAGCAGCTTGTCGGGGGTCTATGGCTACACCTTC. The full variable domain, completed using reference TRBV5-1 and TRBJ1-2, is KAGVTQTPRYLIKTRGQQVTLSCSPISGHRSVSWYQQTPGQGLQFLFEYFSETQRNKGNFPGRFSGRQFSNSRSEMNVSTLELGDSALYLCASSLSGVYGYTFGSGTRLTVV.

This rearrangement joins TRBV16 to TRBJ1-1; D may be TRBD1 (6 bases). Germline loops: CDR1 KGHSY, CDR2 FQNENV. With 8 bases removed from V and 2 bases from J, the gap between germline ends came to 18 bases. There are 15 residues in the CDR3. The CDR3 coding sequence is TGTGCCAGCCAAAGCGGGCCAGGGGACAACACTGAAGCTTTCTTT. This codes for CASQSGPGDNTEAFF.

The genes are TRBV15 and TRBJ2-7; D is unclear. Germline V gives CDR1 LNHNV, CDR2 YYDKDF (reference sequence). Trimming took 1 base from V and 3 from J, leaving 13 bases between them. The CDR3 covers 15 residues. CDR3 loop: CATSRVLWGIYEQYF. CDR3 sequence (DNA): TGTGCCACCAGCAGAGTCCTTTGGGGAATCTACGAGCAGTACTTC.

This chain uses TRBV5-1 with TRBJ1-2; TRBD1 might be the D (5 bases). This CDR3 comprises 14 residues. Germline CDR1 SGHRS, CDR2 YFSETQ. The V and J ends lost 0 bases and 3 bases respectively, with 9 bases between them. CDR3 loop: CASSLDRTYYGYTF. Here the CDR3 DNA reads TGCGCCAGCAGCTTGGACAGGACCTACTATGGCTACACCTTC.

CDR3 DNA sequence: TGCGCCAGCAGCTTGGCCCTAGATTTAGAAGCTGGCTACACCTTC. This codes for CASSLALDLEAGYTF. The chain uses TRBV5-1 and TRBJ1-2; no firm D call. The V end was cut by 0 bases, the J end by 7 bases, with 16 bases between. The CDR3 spans 15 residues. Germline CDR1 SGHRS, CDR2 YFSETQ.

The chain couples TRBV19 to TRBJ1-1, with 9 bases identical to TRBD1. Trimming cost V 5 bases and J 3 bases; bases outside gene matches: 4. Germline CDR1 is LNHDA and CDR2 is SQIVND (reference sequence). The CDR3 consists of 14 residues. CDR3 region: CASSLQGAYTEAFF. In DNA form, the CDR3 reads TGTGCCAGTAGTTTACAGGGGGCATACACTGAAGCTTTCTTT.

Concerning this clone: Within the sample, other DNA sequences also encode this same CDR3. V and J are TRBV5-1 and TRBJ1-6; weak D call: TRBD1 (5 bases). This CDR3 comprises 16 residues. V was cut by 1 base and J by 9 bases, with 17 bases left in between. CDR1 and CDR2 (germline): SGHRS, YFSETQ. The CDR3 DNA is TGCGCCAGCAGCTTGTTGGGGGAGCGTGGGGGTTCACCCCTCCACTTT. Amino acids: CASSLLGERGGSPLHF.

DNA for the CDR3: TGCGCCAGCAGTGAGCGAAGGGGTGGCACTGAAGCTTTCTTT. Translation gives CASSERRGGTEAFF. This sequence joins TRBV10-1 and TRBJ1-1, with D possibly being TRBD1 (5 bases). V was clipped by 2 bases and J by 4 bases, with 11 bases between them. The CDR3 is made up of 14 amino acids. Germline V lookup: CDR1 WNHNN, CDR2 SYGVQD (reference sequence).

The DNA for the CDR3 is TGCAGCGCCCAGGGCGGCATGAACACTGAAGCTTTCTTT. Encoded protein: CSAQGGMNTEAFF. The V call is TRBV29-1, the J call TRBJ1-1, with D tentatively TRBD1 (5 bases). The V gene's germline CDR1 is SQVTM and CDR2 ANQGSEA. Trimming removed 7 bases from V and 0 bases from J, with 12 bases in between. This CDR3 spans 13 amino acids.

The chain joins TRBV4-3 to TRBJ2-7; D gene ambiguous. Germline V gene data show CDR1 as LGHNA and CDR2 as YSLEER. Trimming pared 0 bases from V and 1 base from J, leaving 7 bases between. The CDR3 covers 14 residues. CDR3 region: CASSQDQFSYEQYF. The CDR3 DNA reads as TGCGCCAGCAGCCAAGATCAATTTTCCTACGAGCAGTACTTC.

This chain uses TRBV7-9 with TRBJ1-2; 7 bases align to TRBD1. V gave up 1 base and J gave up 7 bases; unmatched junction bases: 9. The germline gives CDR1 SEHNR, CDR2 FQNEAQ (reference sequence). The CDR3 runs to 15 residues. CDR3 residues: CASSLEDRVGLGYTF. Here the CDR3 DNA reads TGTGCCAGCAGCTTAGAAGACAGGGTAGGGCTTGGCTACACCTTC.

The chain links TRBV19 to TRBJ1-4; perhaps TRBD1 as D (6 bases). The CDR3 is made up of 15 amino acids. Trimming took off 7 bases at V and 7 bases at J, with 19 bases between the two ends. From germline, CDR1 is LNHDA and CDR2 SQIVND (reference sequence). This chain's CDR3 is CASTRSPGAGEKLFF. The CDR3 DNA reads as TGTGCCAGTACCCGAAGTCCAGGGGCCGGTGAAAAACTGTTTTTT. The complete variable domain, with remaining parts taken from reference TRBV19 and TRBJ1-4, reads DGGITQSPKYLFRKEGQNVTLSCEQNLNHDAMYWYRQDPGQGLRLIYYSQIVNDFQKGDIAEGYSVSREKKESFPLTVTSAQKNPTAFYLCASTRSPGAGEKLFFGSGTQLSVL.